The 14 T cell receptor beta chains presented below share a single source sample, sequenced in a study of cytomegalovirus exposure and HLA in healthy donors. 60 Vbeta and 13 Jbeta primers were used in PCR. Produced via immunoSEQ multiplex PCR; TCRdb's table is partial and in-frame only. The sample contains roughly 180,000 clones, 65% to 85% of which appear only once. Sequenced sample: PBMCs. These TCRs come from a female donor in good health and CMV-seronegative.

The chain uses TRBV6-6 and TRBJ1-1, with D perhaps matching TRBD1 (6 bases). V was trimmed by 6 bases and J by 3 bases, leaving 11 bases between them. Per germline, CDR1 MNHNY and CDR2 SVGAGI (reference sequence). The CDR3 sequence is 13 residues long. CDR3 nucleotides: TGTGCCAGCAGAGGAGGGGGGGACACTGAAGCTTTCTTT. This translates into CASRGGGDTEAFF.

The chain is built from TRBV7-2 and TRBJ2-3; 7 nucleotides line up with TRBD2. The V segment lost 8 bases and the J segment 3 bases; nucleotides outside the gene matches: 5. This CDR3 contains 13 residues. The germline gives CDR1 SGHTA, CDR2 FQGNSA. This chain's CDR3 is CASANGRTDTQYF. The CDR3 bases are TGTGCCAGCGCTAACGGGAGGACAGATACGCAGTATTTT.

The rearrangement links TRBV12-5 to TRBJ2-1; no clear D. The CDR3 contains 12 residues. Germline V gene sequence: CDR1 LGHNT, CDR2 FRNRAP. V dropped 0 bases and J dropped 7 bases, with 4 bases sitting between them. DNA of the CDR3: TGTGCTAGTGGTTTGGTAGAGAATGAGCAGTTCTTC. This encodes CASGLVENEQFF.

The chain joins TRBV5-1 to TRBJ2-3, with 8 positions matching TRBD1. CDR1 and CDR2 (germline): SGHRS, YFSETQ. This CDR3 contains 15 residues. With V trimmed by 0 bases and J by 4 bases, 4 bases remained unmatched. CDR3 residues: CASSLELQGADTQYF. The DNA of the CDR3 is TGCGCCAGCAGCTTGGAGTTACAGGGGGCAGATACGCAGTATTTT.

This clone was detected once. The rearrangement joins TRBV5-6 to TRBJ1-1; the D gene is possibly TRBD1 (6 bases). CDR3 length equals 13 residues. Trimming cost V 3 bases and J 12 bases, with 18 bases left between them. Germline CDR1 reads SGHDT; CDR2 reads YYEEEE. The CDR3 coding sequence is TGTGCCAGCAGCTCGGTCTCAGGGGTCGGAACTTTCTTT. Protein sequence: CASSSVSGVGTFF.

This sequence joins TRBV9 and TRBJ2-7; D is unclear. This CDR3 contains 12 residues. V was cut by 4 bases and J by 3 bases, with 8 bases left in between. Germline assignment: CDR1 SGDLS and CDR2 YYNGEE. CDR3 DNA sequence: TGTGCCAGCAGCTCTACAGACTACGAGCAGTACTTC. Translated: CASSSTDYEQYF.

The chain employs TRBV5-5 and TRBJ2-5; 13 bases line up with TRBD2. The CDR3 covers 16 residues. Trimming removed 3 bases from V and 4 bases from J; junction bases left unmatched: 6. CDR1 SGHKS and CDR2 YYEKEE come from the germline V gene (reference sequence). The CDR3, as DNA: TGTGCCAGCAGCTCCCGACTAGCGGGGGGCCGAGAGACCCAGTACTTC. Amino acid sequence: CASSSRLAGGRETQYF.

The chain combines TRBV14 with TRBJ2-1, with 7 bases lining up with TRBD2. The CDR3 sequence is 12 residues long. The germline V gene has CDR1 SGHDN and CDR2 FVKESK. The ends lost 0 bases at V and 14 bases at J; junction bases unmatched: 4. In DNA form, the CDR3 reads TGTGCCAGCAGCCAAGACGGCGCGGGGGAGTTCTTC. It encodes CASSQDGAGEFF.

This chain uses TRBV21-1 with TRBJ2-6; TRBD1, the table's D call, lacks a check against the DNA. TRBV21-1 is a pseudogene. CDR3 length equals 11 residues. The CDR3 nucleotides read TGCAGGTGCTTCGGGGCCAACGTCCTGACTTTC. The encoded protein is CRCFGANVLTF.

V gene TRBV29-1 combines with J gene TRBJ1-1; 10 bases are shared with TRBD1. Per germline, CDR1 SQVTM and CDR2 ANQGSEA. Trimming took 4 bases from V and 5 from J; bases not matched to a gene: 4. This CDR3 is built from 13 residues. This chain's CDR3 is CSVGDRGLTEAFF. The CDR3 DNA sequence: TGCAGCGTTGGGGACAGGGGTTTGACTGAAGCTTTCTTT. Full variable domain (remainder filled in from reference TRBV29-1 and TRBJ1-1): SAVISQKPSRDICQRGTSLTIQCQVDSQVTMMFWYRQQPGQSLTLIATANQGSEATYESGFVIDKFPISRPNLTFSTLTVSNMSPEDSSIYLCSVGDRGLTEAFFGQGTRLTVV.

The rearrangement links TRBV7-9 to TRBJ1-2; TRBD1 matches 12 bases. Losses at the gene ends were 5 bases for V and 8 bases for J; bases not matched to a gene: 9. The germline V gene has CDR1 SEHNR and CDR2 FQNEAQ (reference sequence). The CDR3 totals 15 residues. The CDR3, as DNA: TGTGCCAGCAGCCGGATGGGACAGGGGGCGCGAGGCTACACCTTC. Its translation: CASSRMGQGARGYTF.

The chain has TRBV5-1 and TRBJ2-4; the D gene is possibly TRBD2 (6 bases). V was cut by 0 bases and J by 1 base, with 11 bases left in between. Per the germline V gene, CDR1 is SGHRS and CDR2 is YFSETQ. There are 16 residues in the CDR3. The CDR3 region has the DNA TGCGCCAGCAGCTTGGCCGGAGGGATGGCCAAAAACATTCAGTACTTC. Its protein product is CASSLAGGMAKNIQYF.

Turning to this clone: The junction does not match germline at one end; this may be a read error. This chain connects TRBV7-9 to TRBJ2-5, with D perhaps TRBD2 (6 bases). Looked up from germline, CDR1 is SEHNR and CDR2 is FQNEAQ (reference sequence). This CDR3 is 15 amino acids long. The CDR3 DNA is TGTTCCAGCCGAGGTTTGACTAGGCGACAAGAGACCCAGTACTTC. Translated: CSSRGLTRRQETQYF.

This chain uses TRBV7-7 with TRBJ2-5; D might be TRBD2 (5 bases). Looked up from germline, CDR1 is SSHAT and CDR2 is FNYEAQ (reference sequence). V lost 2 bases, J lost 5 bases, and 12 bases lay in between. The CDR3 length is 14 residues. The CDR3 nucleotides are TGTGCCAGCAGCTTAACTGGACTTATGGAGACCCAGTACTTC. This translates into CASSLTGLMETQYF.